The clone carrying this T cell receptor (beta chain) appeared a few times. The V end was cut by 3 bases, the J end by 1 base, with 6 bases between. The germline gives CDR1 SNHLY, CDR2 FYNNEI. CDR3 size: 14 residues. The sample comes from a study of control samples from healthy donors and cancer patients. TCRdb's table, derived via immunoSEQ multiplex PCR, lists solely in-frame clones and lacks some. The repertoire has 130,000 or so clones, 91% of them found once; the top ten carry more than 6.5%. V usage is TRBV2 and J usage is TRBJ1-4, with D tentatively TRBD1 (6 bases). The sequencing input was blood. This TCR came from a man aged 18-30 years in good health. CDR3 loop: CASSDRGTNEKLFF. CDR3 nucleotides: TGTGCCAGCAGTGACAGGGGAACTAATGAAAAACTGTTTTTT.